This T cell receptor (beta chain) was documented in a study of T cells in Graves' hyperthyroidism and ophthalmopathy. This clonotype was observed many times. What it binds is unknown. Diagnosing involved the use of clinical symptoms, serum thyroxine and TRAb, thyroid ultrasound and orbital computed tomography. There were TCR beta CDR3 regions amplified from RNA transcripts. The study used the HTBI primer set for a first-round RT-PCR of the TCR CDR3. TCRdb re-called the multiplex PCR reads with MiXCR, one entry per CDR3 protein. The table has 500,000 to 600,000 distinct CDR3 sequences, 46% seen once; the top ten hold approximately 7.5%. Germline V gene data show CDR1 as SGHNT and CDR2 as YENEEA. The CDR3 is 12 residues long. The germline V and J ends were trimmed by 5 bases and 6 bases, with 11 bases remaining between them. Study-wide results and caveats: Using 13 V-J features, a model discriminated ophthalmopathy from stable hyperthyroidism.

The rearrangement links TRBV11-3 to TRBJ2-7, with D maybe TRBD2 (5 bases). The clonotype originates from a woman aged 18-35 years with Graves' hyperthyroidism. Sequenced material: peripheral blood or thyroid tissue (not recorded which). The CDR3: CASSPAGSEQYF. Here the CDR3 DNA reads TGTGCCAGCAGCCCAGCTGGGAGCGAGCAGTACTTC. Supplemented by reference TRBV11-3 and TRBJ2-7, the full variable domain reads EAGVVQSPRYKIIEKKQPVAFWCNPISGHNTLYWYLQNLGQGPELLIRYENEEAVDDSQLPKDRFSAERLKGVDSTLKIQPAELGDSAVYLCASSPAGSEQYFGPGTRLTVT.